This T cell receptor beta chain is from a study of T cells in Graves' hyperthyroidism and ophthalmopathy. TCR beta CDR3 regions were amplified from RNA. HTBI primers drove first-round RT-PCR of the TCR CDR3. TCRdb itself ran the multiplex PCR reads through MiXCR, one entry per CDR3 protein. This sample has 300,000 to 350,000 distinct CDR3 sequences; about 20% occur once, and the top ten carry about half. This CDR3 is built from 14 residues. Germline lookup yields CDR1 GTSNPN and CDR2 SVGIG (reference sequence). The J segment lost 6 bases and the V segment lost 1 base, leaving 4 bases of the junction unmatched.

This clonotype originated in a woman aged 45 to 65 with Graves' hyperthyroidism. The sample was blood. This chain joins TRBV30 and TRBJ1-5, with 9 bases lining up with TRBD1. CDR3 nucleotides: TGTGCCTGGAGTGGGACAGGGGATGGTCAGCCCCAGCATTTT. It translates to CAWSGTGDGQPQHF.